This TCR beta chain was sequenced in a study of response to subunit inactivated influenza vaccine. With V trimmed by 6 bases and J by 2 bases, 1 base remained unmatched. The CDR3 runs to 13 residues. Germline assignment: CDR1 MNHEY and CDR2 SVGEGT. Of note for this clonotype: One base away lies a much larger clone, so this may be a sequencing read error.

TCRdb analysed the RT-PCR reads with MiXCR anew, one entry per CDR3 protein. The sample gives 600,000 to 850,000 distinct CDR3 sequences, 14% of which show up once; around 7.6% is in the top ten. V is TRBV6-2 or TRBV6-3 and J is TRBJ2-7; TRBD2 matches at 10 bases. The specimen was PBMCs from blood, collected approximately 15 days before vaccination. The clonotype was recovered from a man over 45 who received an inactivated influenza vaccine. Here the CDR3 reads CASRGTSAYEQYF. In DNA form, the CDR3 reads TGTGCCAGCAGGGGGACTAGCGCCTACGAGCAGTACTTC.